The rows below give T cell receptor beta chains drawn from one sample of a study of T cell changes during pregnancy in multiple sclerosis. The data were produced by immunoSEQ multiplex PCR, yet TCRdb's version contains in-frame clones alone and is incomplete. The top ten clones hold just under 0.8% of a sample with about 110,000 clones, just under 95% of them seen once. The sample consisted of peripheral blood, taken in the third trimester of pregnancy. These receptor sequences come from a female donor in good health, enrolled as a control in a pregnancy study. The CDR3 runs from the conserved cysteine through the conserved F or W. D genes are given only for firm matches. Some rows have no size entry. The others give once, few or many, or a class for an expanded clone.

D	size	J	V	DNA	CDR3
NA	NA	TRBJ2-5	TRBV19	TGTGCCAGTAGTATGGGCAGAGAAGAGACCCAGTACTTC	CASSMGREETQYF
NA	NA	TRBJ1-2	TRBV7-8	TGTGCCAGCAGCCCTCCCGGCAGGGCTGGCTACACCTTC	CASSPPGRAGYTF
NA	NA	TRBJ2-3	TRBV6-6	TGTGCCAGCAGCAGATTAGGCGGAGACACAGATACGCAGTATTTT	CASSRLGGDTDTQYF
NA	NA	TRBJ1-1	TRBV21-1	TGTGCCAGCAGCAAAATTCAGGGTTCAATGAACACTGAAGCTTTCTTT	CASSKIQGSMNTEAFF
NA	once	TRBJ2-1	TRBV6-4	TGTGCCAGCAGTGCGGGACTTTCGAACTACAATGAGCAGTTCTTC	CASSAGLSNYNEQFF
NA	NA	TRBJ1-6	TRBV7-2	TGTGCCAGCAGCTTAGCTGGGCAGACCCATAATTCACCCCTCCACTTT	CASSLAGQTHNSPLHF
TRBD1	NA	TRBJ2-7	TRBV6-6	TGTGCCAGCATCGGGGACAGGGGTAACGAGCAGTACTTC	CASIGDRGNEQYF
NA	NA	TRBJ1-2	TRBV6-5	TGTGCCAGCAGTTACGAGCCAAGGGGAGGCTATGGCTACACCTTC	CASSYEPRGGYGYTF
NA	NA	TRBJ1-1	TRBV19	TGTGCCAGTAGGAAGGAGCTCTGGAACACTGAAGCTTTCTTT	CASRKELWNTEAFF
NA	NA	TRBJ2-3	TRBV5-1	TGCGCCAGCAGCCCACAGGAAGGAGATACGCAGTATTTT	CASSPQEGDTQYF
NA	NA	TRBJ1-2	TRBV11-2	TGTGCCAGCAGCTTAGGTGGGCTTGGCTACACCTTC	CASSLGGLGYTF
TRBD1	NA	TRBJ1-3	TRBV7-9	TGTGCCAGCAGCTTAGTGGGACAGGGGCCTTTTGAGCAAGGAAACACCATATATTTT	CASSLVGQGPFEQGNTIYF
NA	NA	TRBJ1-2	TRBV30	TGTGCCTGGAGTGTATCCAGGGCGTCTGGCTACACCTTC	CAWSVSRASGYTF